This entry features one TCR beta chain sequence. What it recognizes is unknown. This record belongs to a study of OX40 agonist ivuxolimab in advanced cancers. Data came from immunoSEQ multiplex PCR; TCRdb stores just in-frame clones and leaves some out. The data show about 53,000 clones, 85% to 90% seen once. Germline V CDR1 and CDR2: SGHTA, FQGNSA. Trimming took 1 base from V and 4 from J, leaving 13 bases between them. The CDR3 loop spans 15 amino acids. Regarding the study as a whole: Low normalized T-cell clonal expansion was additionally recorded for some nonresponders. The specificity for antigen of the expanded peripheral T cells was not determined. At doses 0.1 to 3.0 mg/kg, CD4+ and CD8+ clones expanded.

The rearrangement uses TRBV7-2 and TRBJ2-5; the D is unclear. This material consisted of CD4+ or CD8+ T cells sorted from blood, taken in a trial of the OX40 agonist ivuxolimab. The sequence came from an adult with an advanced solid tumor such as melanoma, head and neck, liver or kidney cancer. CDR3 DNA sequence: TGTGCCAGCAGCTTAGAGGTGGGGTTTAGAGAGACCCAGTACTTC. This translates into CASSLEVGFRETQYF. Combining the CDR3 with reference TRBV7-2 and TRBJ2-5 gives the whole variable domain GAGVSQSPSNKVTEKGKDVELRCDPISGHTALYWYRQSLGQGLEFLIYFQGNSAPDKSGLPSDRFSAERTGGSVSTLTIQRTQQEDSAVYLCASSLEVGFRETQYFGPGTRLLVL.